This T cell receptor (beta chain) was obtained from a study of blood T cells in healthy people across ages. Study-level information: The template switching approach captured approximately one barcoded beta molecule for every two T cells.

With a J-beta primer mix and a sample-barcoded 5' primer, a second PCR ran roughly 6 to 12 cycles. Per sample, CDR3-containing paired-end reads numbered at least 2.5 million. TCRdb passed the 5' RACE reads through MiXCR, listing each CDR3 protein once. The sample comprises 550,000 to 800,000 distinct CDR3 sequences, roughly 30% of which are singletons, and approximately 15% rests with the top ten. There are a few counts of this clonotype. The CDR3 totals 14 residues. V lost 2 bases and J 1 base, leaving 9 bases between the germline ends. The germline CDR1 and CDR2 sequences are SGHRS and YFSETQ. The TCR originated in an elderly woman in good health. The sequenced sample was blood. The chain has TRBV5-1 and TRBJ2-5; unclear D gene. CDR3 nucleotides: TGCGCCAGCAGCTTAGACCACCGCCAAGAGACCCAGTACTTC. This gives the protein CASSLDHRQETQYF.